This T cell receptor beta chain was documented in a study of early T cells in non-severe SARS-CoV-2 infection. This clonotype has ten or more counts. TCRdb reprocessed the 5' RACE reads via MiXCR and lists one record per CDR3 protein. The data show tens of thousands of distinct CDR3 sequences, about 5.7% seen once. V lost 5 bases, J lost 8 bases, and 8 bases stayed unmatched. This CDR3 spans 15 amino acids. Per the germline V gene, CDR1 is LGHDT and CDR2 is YNNKEL (reference sequence). V and J are TRBV3-1 and TRBJ2-1, with 11 bases aligning to TRBD2. This receptor was identified in an adult who was a healthcare worker with PCR-confirmed SARS-CoV-2 infection or an uninfected control (not recorded which). Specimen: whole blood. CDR3 region: CASSRLAGGNDEQFF. CDR3 coding DNA: TGTGCCAGCAGCAGGCTAGCGGGAGGAAATGATGAGCAGTTCTTC.